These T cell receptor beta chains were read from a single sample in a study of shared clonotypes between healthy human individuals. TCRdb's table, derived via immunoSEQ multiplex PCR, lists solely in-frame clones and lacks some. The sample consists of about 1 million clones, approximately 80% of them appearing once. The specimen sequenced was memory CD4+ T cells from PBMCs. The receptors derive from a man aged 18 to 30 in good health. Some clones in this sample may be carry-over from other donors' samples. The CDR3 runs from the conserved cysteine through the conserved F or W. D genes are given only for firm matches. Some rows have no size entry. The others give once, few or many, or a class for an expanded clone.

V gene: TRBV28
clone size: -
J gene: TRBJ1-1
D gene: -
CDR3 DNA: TGTGCCAGCAGCTCCCTGTTAAGACGAGCTTTCTTT
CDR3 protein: CASSSLLRRAFF

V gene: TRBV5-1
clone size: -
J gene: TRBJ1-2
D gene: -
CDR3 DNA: TGCGCCAGCAGCTTGGCCCCGTCAGGGAGAGATGGCTACACCTTC
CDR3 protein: CASSLAPSGRDGYTF

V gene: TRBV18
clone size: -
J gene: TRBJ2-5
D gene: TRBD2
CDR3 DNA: TGTGCCAGCTCACCACTTAAAAGCGGGAGACCCCAGGAAGAGACCCAGTACTTC
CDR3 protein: CASSPLKSGRPQEETQYF

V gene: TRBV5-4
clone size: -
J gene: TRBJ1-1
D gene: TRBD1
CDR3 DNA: TGTGCCAGCAGCTCCGGGACAGGGTTGAACACTGAAGCTTTCTTT
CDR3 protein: CASSSGTGLNTEAFF

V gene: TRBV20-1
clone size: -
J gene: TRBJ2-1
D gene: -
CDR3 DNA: TGCAGTGCCACAGGAAATGAGCAGTTCTTC
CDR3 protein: CSATGNEQFF

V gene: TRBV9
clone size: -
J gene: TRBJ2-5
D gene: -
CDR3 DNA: TGTGCCAGCAGCGTAAGCCAGCAAGAGACCCAGTACTTC
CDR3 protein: CASSVSQQETQYF

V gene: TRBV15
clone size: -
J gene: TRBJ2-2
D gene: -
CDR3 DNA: TGTGCCACCAGCAGTAAGAACACCGGGGAGCTGTTTTTT
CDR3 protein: CATSSKNTGELFF

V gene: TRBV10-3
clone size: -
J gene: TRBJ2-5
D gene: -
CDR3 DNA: TGTGCCATCAGTCTGTCCCAAGAGACCCAGTACTTC
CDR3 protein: CAISLSQETQYF

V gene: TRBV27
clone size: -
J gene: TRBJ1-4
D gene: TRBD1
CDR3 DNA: TGTGCCAGCAGCCCCCGCGGGACAGGTGGAGAAAAACTGTTTTTT
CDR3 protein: CASSPRGTGGEKLFF

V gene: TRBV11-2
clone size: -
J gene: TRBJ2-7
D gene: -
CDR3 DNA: TGTGCCAGCACCCTATTGGGGCCCCAGCACGAGCAGTACTTC
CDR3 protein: CASTLLGPQHEQYF

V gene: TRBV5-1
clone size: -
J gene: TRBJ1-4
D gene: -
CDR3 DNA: TGCGCCAGCAGCCCAGGATCGGCAGTTAATGAAAAACTGTTTTTT
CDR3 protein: CASSPGSAVNEKLFF

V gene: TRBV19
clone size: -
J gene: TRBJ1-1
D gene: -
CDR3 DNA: TGTGCCAGTACGGGTCGGTACACTGAAGCTTTCTTT
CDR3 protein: CASTGRYTEAFF

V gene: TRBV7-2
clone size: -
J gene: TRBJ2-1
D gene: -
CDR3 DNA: TGTGCCAGCACCGTAAGACGAGGAGATGAGCAGTTCTTC
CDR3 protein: CASTVRRGDEQFF

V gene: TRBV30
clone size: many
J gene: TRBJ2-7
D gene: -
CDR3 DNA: TGTGCCTGGTCGGACTACACCTACGAGCAGTACTTC
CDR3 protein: CAWSDYTYEQYF

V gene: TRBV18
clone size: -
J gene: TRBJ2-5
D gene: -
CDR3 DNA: TGTGCCAGCTCCCCCGGTGGGAAGGAGACCCAGTACTTC
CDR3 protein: CASSPGGKETQYF

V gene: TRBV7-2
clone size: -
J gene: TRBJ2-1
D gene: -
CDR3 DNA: TGTGCCAGCAGCTTGGGGCCGCGGGATGAGCAGTTCTTC
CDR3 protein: CASSLGPRDEQFF

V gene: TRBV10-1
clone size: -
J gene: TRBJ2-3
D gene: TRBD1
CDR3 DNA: TGCGCCAGCAGTCCGGGACAGGACAGCACAGATACGCAGTATTTT
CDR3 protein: CASSPGQDSTDTQYF

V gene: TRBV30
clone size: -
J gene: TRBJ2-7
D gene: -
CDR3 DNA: TGTGCCTGGAGTGAGTGGCGGGAATCCTGCGAGCAGTACTTC
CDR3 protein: CAWSEWRESCEQYF

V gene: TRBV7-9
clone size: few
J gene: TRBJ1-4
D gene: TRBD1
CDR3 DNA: TGTGCCAGCAGCTTAGTTAGACAGGGGGATGGTGAAAAACTGTTTTTT
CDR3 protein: CASSLVRQGDGEKLFF

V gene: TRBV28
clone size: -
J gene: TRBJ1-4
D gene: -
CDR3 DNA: TGTGCCAGCAGTCCACTACAGATCGGTCTTGAAAAACTGTTTTTT
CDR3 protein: CASSPLQIGLEKLFF

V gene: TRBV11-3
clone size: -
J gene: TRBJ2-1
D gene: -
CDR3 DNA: TGTGCCAGCAGCCCACCCGGGACTCTCAATGAGCAGTTCTTC
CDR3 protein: CASSPPGTLNEQFF

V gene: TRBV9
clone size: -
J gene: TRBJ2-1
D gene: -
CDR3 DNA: TGTGCCAGCAGCCCTCACGGGGGAGATGTCCATGAGCAGTTCTTC
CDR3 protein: CASSPHGGDVHEQFF

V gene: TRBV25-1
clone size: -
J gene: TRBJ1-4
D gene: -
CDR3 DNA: TGTGCCAGCAGTGAATGGGTGGCGGAGAAACTGTTTTTT
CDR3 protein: CASSEWVAEKLFF

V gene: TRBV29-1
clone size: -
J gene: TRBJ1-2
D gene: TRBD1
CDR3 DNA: TGCAGCGCATCCGGGACAGGGGGCTTTATTGGTGGCTACACCTTC
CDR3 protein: CSASGTGGFIGGYTF

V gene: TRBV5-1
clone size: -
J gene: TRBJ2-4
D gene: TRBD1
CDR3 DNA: TGCGCCAGCAGCTTGGGGGCCCCCAGGGGGAACATTCAGTACTTC
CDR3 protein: CASSLGAPRGNIQYF

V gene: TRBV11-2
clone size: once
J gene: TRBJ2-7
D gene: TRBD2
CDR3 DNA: TGTGCCAGCAGCTTAGTGTCTAGCGGCTACGAGCAGTACTTC
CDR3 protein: CASSLVSSGYEQYF

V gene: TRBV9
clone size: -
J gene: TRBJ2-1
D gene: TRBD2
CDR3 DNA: TGTGCCAGCAGCTCCCCGGGACTAGCGGGAATGAATGAGCAGTTCTTC
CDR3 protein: CASSSPGLAGMNEQFF

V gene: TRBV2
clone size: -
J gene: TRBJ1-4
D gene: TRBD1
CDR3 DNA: TGTGCCAGCACCGGACAGGGTCTCGGAAAACTGTTTTTT
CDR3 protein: CASTGQGLGKLFF

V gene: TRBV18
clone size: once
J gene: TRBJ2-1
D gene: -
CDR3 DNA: TGTGCCAGCTCCCTCGCCCTAGCATGGGACAATGAGCAGTTCTTC
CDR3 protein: CASSLALAWDNEQFF

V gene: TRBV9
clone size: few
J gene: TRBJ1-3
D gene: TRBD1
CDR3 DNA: TGTGCCAGCAGCGGGACAGGTGGAAACACCATATATTTT
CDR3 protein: CASSGTGGNTIYF

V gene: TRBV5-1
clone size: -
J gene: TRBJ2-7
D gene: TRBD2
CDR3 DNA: TGCGCCAGCAGCTTGTGGGAGGGCCTTGGCGAGCAGTACTTC
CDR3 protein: CASSLWEGLGEQYF

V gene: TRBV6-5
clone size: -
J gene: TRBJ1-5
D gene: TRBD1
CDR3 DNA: TGTGCCAGCAGGGAACAGGGGACCCCAGCCCAGCATTTT
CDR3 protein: CASREQGTPAQHF

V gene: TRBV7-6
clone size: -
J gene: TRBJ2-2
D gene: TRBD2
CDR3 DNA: TGTGCCAGCAGCCCACTAGCGGGGCGTGCCGGGGAGCTGTTTTTT
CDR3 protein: CASSPLAGRAGELFF

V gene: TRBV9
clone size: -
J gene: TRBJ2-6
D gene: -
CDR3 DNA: TGTGCCAGCAGCGTAGGTGGTTCTGGGGCCAACGTCCTGACTTTC
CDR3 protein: CASSVGGSGANVLTF

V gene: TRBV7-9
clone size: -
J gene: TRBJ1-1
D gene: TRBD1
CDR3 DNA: TGTGCCAGCATCCGACAGGGGTGGACTGAAGCTTTCTTT
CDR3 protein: CASIRQGWTEAFF

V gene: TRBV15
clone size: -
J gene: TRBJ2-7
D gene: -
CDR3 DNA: TGTGCCACCAGCAGAGGCAAAGAGGGATACGAGCAGTACTTC
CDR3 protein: CATSRGKEGYEQYF

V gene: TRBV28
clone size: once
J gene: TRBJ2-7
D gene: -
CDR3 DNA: TGTGCCAGCAGTTTCGGGCGGGACAGAGTCACCCCCTACGAGCAGTACTTC
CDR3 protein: CASSFGRDRVTPYEQYF

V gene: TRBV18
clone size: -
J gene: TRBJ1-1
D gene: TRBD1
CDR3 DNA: TGTGCCAGCTCATCCTATAAACCAGGGGGCGGGTTGAGCACTGAAGCTTTCTTT
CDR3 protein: CASSSYKPGGGLSTEAFF

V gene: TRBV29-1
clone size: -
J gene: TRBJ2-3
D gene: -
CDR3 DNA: TGCAGCGTGTCTGGGAGCACAGATACGCAGTATTTT
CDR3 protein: CSVSGSTDTQYF

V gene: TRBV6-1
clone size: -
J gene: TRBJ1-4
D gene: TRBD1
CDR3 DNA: TGTGCCAGCAGTGAACAAGACAGGGACAAACTGTTTTTT
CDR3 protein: CASSEQDRDKLFF

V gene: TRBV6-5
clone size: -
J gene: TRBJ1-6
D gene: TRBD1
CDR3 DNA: TGTGCCAGCAGACTGACAGGGAACGGAAATTCACCCCTCCACTTT
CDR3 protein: CASRLTGNGNSPLHF

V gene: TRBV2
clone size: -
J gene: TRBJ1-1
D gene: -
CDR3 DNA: TGTGCCAGCAGCCCGAACTTTAACACTGAAGCTTTCTTT
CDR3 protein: CASSPNFNTEAFF

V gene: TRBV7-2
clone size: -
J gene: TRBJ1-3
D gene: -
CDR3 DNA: TGTGCCAGCAGCCCTGCGGCAGATTTCAACTCTGGAAACACCATATATTTT
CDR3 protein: CASSPAADFNSGNTIYF

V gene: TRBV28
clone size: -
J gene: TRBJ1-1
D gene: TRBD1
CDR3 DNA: TGTGCCAGCAGTGCATCCGGGACAGGGCTGAACACTGAAGCTTTCTTT
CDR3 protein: CASSASGTGLNTEAFF

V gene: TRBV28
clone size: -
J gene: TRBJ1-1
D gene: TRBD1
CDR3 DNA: TGTGCCAGCAAACAGGGGGGGGTCACTGAAGCTTTCTTT
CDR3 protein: CASKQGGVTEAFF

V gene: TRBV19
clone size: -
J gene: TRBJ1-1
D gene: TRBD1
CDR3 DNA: TGTGCCAGTAGAGACAGGGGAGCTACTGAAGCTTTCTTT
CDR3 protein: CASRDRGATEAFF

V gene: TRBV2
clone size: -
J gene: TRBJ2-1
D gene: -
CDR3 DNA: TGTGCCAGCAGTGGGCTCGGAGGGGCAGCCATCAATGAGCAGTTCTTC
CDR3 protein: CASSGLGGAAINEQFF

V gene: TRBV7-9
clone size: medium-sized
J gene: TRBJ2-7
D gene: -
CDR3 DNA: TGTGCCAGCAGCCTTGACCGCGTGCCCTACGAGCAGTACTTC
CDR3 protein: CASSLDRVPYEQYF